These 18 T cell receptor beta chains were all obtained from the same sample, sequenced in a study of CD8 T cells in ankylosing spondylitis. TCRdb processed the 5' RACE reads anew with MiXCR; each CDR3 protein has one entry. The repertoire holds more than 500,000 distinct CDR3 sequences, approximately 5% seen once, with roughly 3.5% in the top ten. General study points: A TCR beta motif of eight highly homologous variants appeared characteristic of ankylosing spondylitis blood.

Their target antigens are unknown. Sample: blood, either unsorted or a sorted T cell fraction (not recorded which). These receptors came from a male donor with ankylosing spondylitis.

The chain joins TRBV7-2 to TRBJ2-5, with unresolved D. Germline lookup yields CDR1 SGHTA and CDR2 FQGNSA. This CDR3 is built from 12 residues. V dropped 5 bases and J dropped 7 bases, with 11 bases sitting between them. CDR3 protein: CASSPGIGTQYF. In DNA, the CDR3 is TGTGCCAGCAGCCCCGGAATCGGGACCCAGTACTTC.

This clonotype was seen ten or more times. The chain uses TRBV5-6 and TRBJ2-5; no definite D call. Germline-derived CDR1 and CDR2 are SGHDT and YYEEEE. V dropped 7 bases and J dropped 1 base, with 11 bases sitting between them. There are 13 residues in the CDR3. The CDR3 reads CASFPRSQETQYF. For the CDR3, the DNA is TGTGCCAGCTTCCCTAGATCCCAAGAGACCCAGTACTTC. Based on the CDR3 plus reference TRBV5-6 and TRBJ2-5, the full variable domain is DAGVTQSPTHLIKTRGQQVTLRCSPKSGHDTVSWYQQALGQGPQFIFQYYEEEERQRGNFPDRFSGHQFPNYSSELNVNALLLGDSALYLCASFPRSQETQYFGPGTRLLVL.

At least ten counts were recorded for this clonotype. J is TRBJ2-3 and V is TRBV7-8, with D perhaps matching TRBD2 (5 bases). V was cut by 3 bases and J by 6 bases, with 19 bases left in between. The CDR3 length is 16 residues. The V gene's germline CDR1 is SGHVS and CDR2 FQNEAQ. In DNA, the CDR3 is TGTGCCAGCAGCTTTCCGAAAGGACTGATTACGGATACGCAGTATTTT. Residues: CASSFPKGLITDTQYF. The full variable domain, with the rest looked up from reference TRBV7-8 and TRBJ2-3, is GAGVSQSPRYKVAKRGQDVALRCDPISGHVSLFWYQQALGQGPEFLTYFQNEAQLDKSGLPSDRFFAERPEGSVSTLKIQRTQQEDSAVYLCASSFPKGLITDTQYFGPGTRLTVL.

This clonotype was observed a few times. CDR3 residues: CSAPRTGNYGYTF. DNA for the CDR3: TGCAGTGCACCTAGGACAGGAAACTATGGCTACACCTTC. The rearrangement links TRBV20-1 to TRBJ1-2; 7 bases match TRBD1. Germline CDR1 is DFQATT and CDR2 is SNEGSKA (reference sequence). The length of the CDR3 is 13 residues. Trimming cost V 6 bases and J 2 bases; bases outside gene matches: 6.

This clonotype showed up many times. The chain joins TRBV6-1 to TRBJ1-6, with 7 nucleotides matching TRBD1. Germline V gene lookup returns CDR1 MNHNS and CDR2 SASEGT. This CDR3 comprises 16 residues. The J segment lost 7 bases and the V segment lost 6 bases, leaving 12 bases of the junction unmatched. As DNA, the CDR3 is TGTGCCAGCAGCAGGACCGGGACAGATCCCAATTCACCCCTCCACTTT. This sequence encodes CASSRTGTDPNSPLHF.

This clonotype was recorded many times. J is TRBJ1-1 and V is TRBV20-1, with D perhaps matching TRBD1 (6 bases). V lost 2 bases and J lost 7, with 8 bases in between. The V gene's germline CDR1 is DFQATT and CDR2 SNEGSKA (reference sequence). The CDR3 runs 11 residues. CDR3 residues: CSARFRGEAFF. The CDR3 region has the DNA TGCAGTGCTAGATTCAGGGGTGAAGCTTTCTTT.

This clonotype was counted at least ten times. The chain couples TRBV10-3 to TRBJ1-2; TRBD1 is a possible D gene (6 bases). Germline assignment: CDR1 ENHRY and CDR2 SYGVKD. V dropped 10 bases and J dropped 0 bases, with 24 bases sitting between them. The CDR3 sequence is 17 residues long. The CDR3 sequence: CATEHPGHQKSNYGYTF. The DNA of the CDR3 is TGTGCCACTGAGCATCCGGGACACCAGAAATCTAACTATGGCTACACCTTC.

The genes are TRBV2 and TRBJ2-5; 12 bases match TRBD1. Trimming at V came to 7 bases and at J to 14 bases, leaving 11 bases not matched to a gene. The V gene's germline CDR1 is SNHLY and CDR2 FYNNEI. The CDR3 is 13 amino acids. The CDR3 is CASTGTGGPGSYF. The CDR3, as DNA: TGTGCCAGCACCGGGACAGGGGGCCCAGGAAGTTACTTC.

This clonotype has only a few counts. The chain carries TRBV6-1 and TRBJ2-4; D possibly matches TRBD1 or TRBD2 (7 bases each). CDR1 and CDR2 (germline): MNHNS, SASEGT. Trimming removed 5 bases at V and 3 bases at J, with 14 bases between. The CDR3 runs to 15 residues. CDR3 residues: CASSKQGRVKNIQYF. CDR3 sequence (DNA): TGTGCCAGCAGTAAACAGGGGAGGGTCAAAAACATTCAGTACTTC.

At least ten counts were recorded for this clonotype. The CDR3 region is CSARDRGAGTEAFF. DNA of the CDR3: TGCAGTGCTAGAGATAGGGGGGCTGGCACTGAAGCTTTCTTT. The genes are TRBV20-1 and TRBJ1-1; D is possibly TRBD1 (6 bases). Germline CDR1 is DFQATT and CDR2 is SNEGSKA (reference sequence). CDR3 length: 14 residues. V lost 0 bases and J 4 bases, leaving 12 bases between the germline ends.

This clonotype was seen ten or more times. This chain links TRBV29-1 with TRBJ2-7; 8 positions match TRBD2. Germline V gives CDR1 SQVTM, CDR2 ANQGSEA. The CDR3 spans 14 residues. The V and J ends lost 5 bases and 0 bases, in that order; junction bases with no gene match: 6. CDR3 sequence reads: CSVTSGNPSYEQYF. The CDR3 bases are TGCAGCGTTACTAGCGGCAACCCCTCCTACGAGCAGTACTTC.

This clonotype was counted many times. The V gene is TRBV21-1, the J gene TRBJ2-7; the D segment call TRBD2 is taken from the table without a DNA check. TRBV21-1 is annotated as a pseudogene. The CDR3 covers 16 residues. CDR3 sequence: CASSKGLAGGPYEQYF. The CDR3 DNA reads TGTGCCAGCAGCAAAGGACTAGCGGGAGGGCCGTACGAGCAGTACTTC.

This clonotype was observed a few times. The V and J genes are TRBV6-2 or TRBV6-3 and TRBJ2-7; D unclear. In germline, CDR1 is MNHEY, CDR2 SVGEGT. V lost 8 bases, J lost 2 bases, and 13 bases lay in between. There are 13 residues in the CDR3. CDR3 DNA: TGTGCCAGCCTCTTAGGGAACACCTACGAGCAGTACTTC. Residues: CASLLGNTYEQYF.

This clonotype was recorded many times. This chain connects TRBV9 to TRBJ2-3; 11 bases match TRBD2. V shed 4 bases and J 5 bases; nucleotides not matched to a gene: 6. The germline V gene has CDR1 SGDLS and CDR2 YYNGEE. There are 15 residues in the CDR3. The CDR3 sequence is CASSPRGLAGDTQYF. CDR3 coding DNA: TGTGCCAGCAGCCCAAGAGGACTAGCGGGAGATACGCAGTATTTT.

The table lists this clonotype with many counts. The chain carries TRBV27 and TRBJ1-1; no definite D call. Germline CDR1 is MNHEY and CDR2 is SMNVEV (reference sequence). V gave up 2 bases and J gave up 4 bases, with 11 bases separating them. The CDR3 totals 14 residues. CDR3: CASSLEGIGTEAFF. DNA for the CDR3: TGTGCCAGCAGTTTAGAGGGAATTGGCACTGAAGCTTTCTTT.

This clonotype was recorded a few times. The gene calls are TRBV6-5 and TRBJ1-5; D not resolved. V lost 0 bases and J lost 9, with 12 bases in between. There are 14 residues in the CDR3. Germline loops: CDR1 MNHEY, CDR2 SVGAGI. The CDR3 region is CASSYSAGWRPQHF. The CDR3 nucleotides read TGTGCCAGCAGTTACTCGGCGGGGTGGAGGCCCCAGCATTTT.

There are many counts of this clonotype. The chain combines TRBV7-9 with TRBJ1-2, with D possibly matching TRBD1 (6 bases). Germline CDR1 is SEHNR and CDR2 is FQNEAQ (reference sequence). This CDR3 spans 16 amino acids. Between the trimmed V and J ends, which lost 5 bases and 0 bases, there was a span of 16 bases. CDR3 coding DNA: TGTGCCAGCAGCCAAACGTCGGGGACAACTAACTATGGCTACACCTTC. Protein: CASSQTSGTTNYGYTF.

This clonotype occurred many times. The chain is built from TRBV4-1 and TRBJ1-3, with D possibly TRBD1 on 6 matching bases. Germline lookup yields CDR1 MGHRA and CDR2 YSYEKL. The CDR3 consists of 12 residues. V dropped 8 bases and J dropped 7 bases, with 12 bases sitting between them. The chain's CDR3 is CASEGGANTIYF. The CDR3 DNA reads TGCGCCAGCGAGGGGGGGGCGAACACCATATATTTT.